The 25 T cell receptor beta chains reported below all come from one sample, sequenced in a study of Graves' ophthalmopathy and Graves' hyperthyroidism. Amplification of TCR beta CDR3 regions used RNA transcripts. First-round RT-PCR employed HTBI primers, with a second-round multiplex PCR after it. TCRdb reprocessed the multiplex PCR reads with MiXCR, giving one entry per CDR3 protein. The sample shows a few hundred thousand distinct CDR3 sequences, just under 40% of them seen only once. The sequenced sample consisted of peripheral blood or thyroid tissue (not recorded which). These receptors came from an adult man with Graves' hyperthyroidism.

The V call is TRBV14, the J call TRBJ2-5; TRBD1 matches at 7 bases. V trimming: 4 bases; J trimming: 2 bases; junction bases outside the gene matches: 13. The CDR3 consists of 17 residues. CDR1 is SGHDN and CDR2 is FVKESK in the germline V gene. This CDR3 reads CASSPVNRGLAQETQYF. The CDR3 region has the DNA TGTGCCAGCAGCCCAGTGAACAGGGGCCTAGCACAAGAGACCCAGTACTTC.

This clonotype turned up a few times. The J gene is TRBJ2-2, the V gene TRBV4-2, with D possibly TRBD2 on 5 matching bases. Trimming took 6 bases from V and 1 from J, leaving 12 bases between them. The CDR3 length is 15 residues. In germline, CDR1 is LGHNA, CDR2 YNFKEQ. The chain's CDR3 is CASSYGVGNTGELFF. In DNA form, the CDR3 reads TGTGCCAGCAGTTACGGGGTAGGGAACACCGGGGAGCTGTTTTTT.

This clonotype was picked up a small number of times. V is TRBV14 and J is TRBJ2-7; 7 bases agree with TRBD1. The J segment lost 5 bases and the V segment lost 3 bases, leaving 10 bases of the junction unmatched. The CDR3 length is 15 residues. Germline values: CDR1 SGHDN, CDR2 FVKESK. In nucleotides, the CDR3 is TGTGCCAGCAGCCATAAGGGCAGGGGGTTCGACGAGCAGTACTTC. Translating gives CASSHKGRGFDEQYF.

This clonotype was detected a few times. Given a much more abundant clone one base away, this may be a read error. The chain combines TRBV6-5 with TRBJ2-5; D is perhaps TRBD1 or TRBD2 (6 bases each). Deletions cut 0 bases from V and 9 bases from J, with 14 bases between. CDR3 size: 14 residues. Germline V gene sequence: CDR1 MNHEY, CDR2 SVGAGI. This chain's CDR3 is CASSYSGGGEAQYF. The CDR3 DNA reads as TGTGCCAGCAGTTACTCAGGGGGAGGCGAGGCCCAGTACTTC.

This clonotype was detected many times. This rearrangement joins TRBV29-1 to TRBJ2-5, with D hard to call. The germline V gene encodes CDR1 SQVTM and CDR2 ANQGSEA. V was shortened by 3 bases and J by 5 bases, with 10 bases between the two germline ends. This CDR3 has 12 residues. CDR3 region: CSVDQISETQYF. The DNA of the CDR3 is TGCAGCGTTGACCAGATAAGTGAGACCCAGTACTTC. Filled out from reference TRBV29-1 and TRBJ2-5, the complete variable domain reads SAVISQKPSRDICQRGTSLTIQCQVDSQVTMMFWYRQQPGQSLTLIATANQGSEATYESGFVIDKFPISRPNLTFSTLTVSNMSPEDSSIYLCSVDQISETQYFGPGTRLLVL.

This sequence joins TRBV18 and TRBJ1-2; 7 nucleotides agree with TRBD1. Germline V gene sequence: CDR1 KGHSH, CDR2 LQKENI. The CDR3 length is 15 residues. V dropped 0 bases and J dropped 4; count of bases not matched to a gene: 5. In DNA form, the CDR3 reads TGTGCCAGCTCACCACCGACAGGGCCGGCCTATGGCTACACCTTC. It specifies CASSPPTGPAYGYTF.

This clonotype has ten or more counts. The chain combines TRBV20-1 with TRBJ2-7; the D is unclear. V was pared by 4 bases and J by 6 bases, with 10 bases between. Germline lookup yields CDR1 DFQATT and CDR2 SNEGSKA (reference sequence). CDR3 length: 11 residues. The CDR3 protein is CSATSASEQYF. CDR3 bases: TGCAGTGCTACATCAGCTAGCGAGCAGTACTTC.

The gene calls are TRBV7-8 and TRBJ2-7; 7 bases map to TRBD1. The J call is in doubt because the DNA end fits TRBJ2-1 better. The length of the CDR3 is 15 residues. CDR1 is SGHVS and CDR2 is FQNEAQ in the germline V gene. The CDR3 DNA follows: TGTGCCAGCAGCGTAACCGGGACAGACTACAATGAGCAGTTCTTC. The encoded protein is CASSVTGTDYNEQFF.

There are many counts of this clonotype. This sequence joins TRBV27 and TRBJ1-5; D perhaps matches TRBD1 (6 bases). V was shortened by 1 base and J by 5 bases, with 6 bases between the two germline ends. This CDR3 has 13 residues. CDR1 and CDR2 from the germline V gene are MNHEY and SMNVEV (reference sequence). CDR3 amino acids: CASSLWTDQPQHF. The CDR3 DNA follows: TGTGCCAGCAGTTTATGGACAGATCAGCCCCAGCATTTT.

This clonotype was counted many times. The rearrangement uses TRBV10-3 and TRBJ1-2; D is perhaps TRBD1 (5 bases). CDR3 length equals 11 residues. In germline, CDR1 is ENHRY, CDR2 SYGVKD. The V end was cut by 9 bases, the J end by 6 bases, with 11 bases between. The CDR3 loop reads CAIQGADGYTF. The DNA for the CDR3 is TGTGCCATTCAGGGTGCCGATGGCTACACCTTC.

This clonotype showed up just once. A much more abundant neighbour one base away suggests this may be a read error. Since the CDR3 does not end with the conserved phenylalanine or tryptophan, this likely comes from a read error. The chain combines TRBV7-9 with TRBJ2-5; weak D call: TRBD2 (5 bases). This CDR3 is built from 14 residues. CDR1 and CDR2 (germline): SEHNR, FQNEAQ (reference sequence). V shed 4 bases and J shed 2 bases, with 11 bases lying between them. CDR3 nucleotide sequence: TGTGCCAGCAGCTCGAGCGGTTTTCAAGAGACCCAGTACCTC. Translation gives CASSSSGFQETQYL.

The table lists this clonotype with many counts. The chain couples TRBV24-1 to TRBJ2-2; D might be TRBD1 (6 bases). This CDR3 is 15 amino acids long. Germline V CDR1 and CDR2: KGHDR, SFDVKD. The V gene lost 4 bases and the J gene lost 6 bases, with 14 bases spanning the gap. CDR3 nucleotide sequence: TGTGCCACCAGTGAGTGGACAGAGGGGGCCGGGGAGCTGTTTTTT. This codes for CATSEWTEGAGELFF.

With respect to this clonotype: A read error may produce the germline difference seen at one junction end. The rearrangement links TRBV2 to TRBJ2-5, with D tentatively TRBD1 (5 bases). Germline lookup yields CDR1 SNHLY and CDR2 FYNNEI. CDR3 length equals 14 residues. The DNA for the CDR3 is TGTGTCAGCAGTTACTCAACAGGCCAAGAGACCCAGTACTTC. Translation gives CVSSYSTGQETQYF.

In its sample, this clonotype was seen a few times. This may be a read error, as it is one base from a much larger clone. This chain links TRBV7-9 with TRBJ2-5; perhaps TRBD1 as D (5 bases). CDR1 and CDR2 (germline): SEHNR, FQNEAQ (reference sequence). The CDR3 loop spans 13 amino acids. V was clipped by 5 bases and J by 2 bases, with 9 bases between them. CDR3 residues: CASSETEQETQYF. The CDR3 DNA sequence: TGTGCCAGCAGCGAGACAGAACAAGAGACCCAGTACTTC.

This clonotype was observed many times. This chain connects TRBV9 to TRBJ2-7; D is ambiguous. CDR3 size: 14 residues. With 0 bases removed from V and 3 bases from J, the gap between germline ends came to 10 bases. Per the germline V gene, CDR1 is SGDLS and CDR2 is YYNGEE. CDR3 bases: TGTGCCAGCAGCGTAGACACTTCCTACTACGAGCAGTACTTC. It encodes CASSVDTSYYEQYF.

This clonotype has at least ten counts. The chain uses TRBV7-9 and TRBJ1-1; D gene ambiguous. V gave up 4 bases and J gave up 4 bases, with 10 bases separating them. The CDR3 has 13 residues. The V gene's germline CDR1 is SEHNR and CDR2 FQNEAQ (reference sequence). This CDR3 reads CASSSRRGTEAFF. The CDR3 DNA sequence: TGTGCCAGCAGCTCCCGGCGGGGCACTGAAGCTTTCTTT.

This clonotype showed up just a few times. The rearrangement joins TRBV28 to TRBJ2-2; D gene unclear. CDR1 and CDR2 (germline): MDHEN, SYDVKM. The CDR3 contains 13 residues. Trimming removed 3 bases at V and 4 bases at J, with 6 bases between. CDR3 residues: CASSLPSTGELFF. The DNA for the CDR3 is TGTGCCAGCAGTTTGCCGTCCACCGGGGAGCTGTTTTTT.

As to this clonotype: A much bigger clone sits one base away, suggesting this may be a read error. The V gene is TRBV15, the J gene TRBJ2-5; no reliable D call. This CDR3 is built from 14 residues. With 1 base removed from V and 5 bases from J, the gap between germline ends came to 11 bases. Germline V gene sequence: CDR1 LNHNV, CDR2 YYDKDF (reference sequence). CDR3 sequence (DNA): TGTGCCACCAGCAGAGTGGCACGGAGCGAGACCCAGTACTTC. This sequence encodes CATSRVARSETQYF.

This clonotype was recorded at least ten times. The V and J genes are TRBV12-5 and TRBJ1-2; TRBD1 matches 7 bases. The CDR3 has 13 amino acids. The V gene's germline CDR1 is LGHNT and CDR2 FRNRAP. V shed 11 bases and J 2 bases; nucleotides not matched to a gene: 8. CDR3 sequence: CAGSGQDNYGYTF. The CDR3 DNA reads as TGTGCTGGGTCCGGACAGGACAACTATGGCTACACCTTC.

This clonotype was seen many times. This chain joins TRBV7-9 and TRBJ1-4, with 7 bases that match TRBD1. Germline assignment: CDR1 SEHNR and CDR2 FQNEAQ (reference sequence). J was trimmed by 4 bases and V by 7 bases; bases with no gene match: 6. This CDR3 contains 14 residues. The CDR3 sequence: CASTLGQYNEKLFF. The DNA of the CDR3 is TGTGCCAGCACCTTGGGACAGTATAATGAAAAACTGTTTTTT.

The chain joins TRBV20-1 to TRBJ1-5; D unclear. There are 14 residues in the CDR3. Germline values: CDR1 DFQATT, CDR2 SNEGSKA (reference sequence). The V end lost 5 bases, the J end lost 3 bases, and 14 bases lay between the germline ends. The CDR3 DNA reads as TGCAGTGCTGGAGTCTGGGCAGACAATCAGCCCCAGCATTTT. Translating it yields CSAGVWADNQPQHF.

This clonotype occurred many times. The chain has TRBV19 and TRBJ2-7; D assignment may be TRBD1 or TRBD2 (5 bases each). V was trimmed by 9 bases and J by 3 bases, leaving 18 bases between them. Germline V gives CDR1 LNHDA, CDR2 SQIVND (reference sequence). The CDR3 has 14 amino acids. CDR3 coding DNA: TGTGCCAGATATTGGGGGTTACTGAGCTACGAGCAGTACTTC. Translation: CARYWGLLSYEQYF.

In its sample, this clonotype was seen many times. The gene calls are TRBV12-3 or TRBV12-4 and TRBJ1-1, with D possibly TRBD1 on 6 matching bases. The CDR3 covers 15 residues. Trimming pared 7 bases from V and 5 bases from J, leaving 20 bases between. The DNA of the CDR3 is TGTGCCAGCATCACACAGGGCAATCTGAGGACTGAAGCTTTCTTT. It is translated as CASITQGNLRTEAFF.

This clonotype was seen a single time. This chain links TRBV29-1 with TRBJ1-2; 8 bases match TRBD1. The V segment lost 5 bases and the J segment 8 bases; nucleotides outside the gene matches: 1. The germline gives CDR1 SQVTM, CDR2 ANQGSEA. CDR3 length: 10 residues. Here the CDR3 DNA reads TGCAGCGTTCGACAGGGGGGCTACACCTTC. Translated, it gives CSVRQGGYTF.

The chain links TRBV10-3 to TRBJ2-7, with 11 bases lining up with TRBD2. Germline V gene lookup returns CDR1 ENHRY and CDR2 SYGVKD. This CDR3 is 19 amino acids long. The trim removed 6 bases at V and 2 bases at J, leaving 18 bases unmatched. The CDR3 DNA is TGTGCCATCAGCGAGGCTCTGACTAGCGGGATCGGTGTCGCCTACGAGCAGTACTTC. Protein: CAISEALTSGIGVAYEQYF.